The following is a T cell receptor (beta chain) sequence with its context. Its matching antigen is unknown. These data belong to a study of cytomegalovirus exposure and HLA in healthy donors. Whole-study findings and limits: TCR beta sequences reportedly predicted the HLA-A and HLA-B alleles of most subjects accurately. Confirmation in vitro established that a few CMV-associated chains were specific for CMV antigens.

13 Jbeta primers and 60 Vbeta primers were used for the PCR. Sequencing used immunoSEQ multiplex PCR; TCRdb keeps in-frame clones, though not all of them. Of 120,000 or so clones detected, about 80% appear once; the ten largest clones hold about 8.3%. CDR3 length equals 15 residues. Per the germline V gene, CDR1 is LNHNV and CDR2 is YYDKDF (reference sequence). The ends were cut back, 0 bases at V and 2 bases at J, with 7 bases in the middle. The V and J genes are TRBV15 and TRBJ2-2, with D tentatively TRBD1 (5 bases). The receptor was derived from a woman in her fifties or sixties in good health and CMV-seropositive. The material sequenced was PBMCs. The chain's CDR3 is CATSRDQGNTGELFF. The CDR3 DNA reads TGTGCCACCAGCAGAGACCAGGGTAACACCGGGGAGCTGTTTTTT. Combining the CDR3 with reference TRBV15 and TRBJ2-2 gives the whole variable domain DAMVIQNPRYQVTQFGKPVTLSCSQTLNHNVMYWYQQKSSQAPKLLFHYYDKDFNNEADTPDNFQSRRPNTSFCFLDIRSPGLGDTAMYLCATSRDQGNTGELFFGEGSRLTVL.